One and the same sample provided the 23 T cell receptor beta chains below, sequenced in a study of shared clonotypes between healthy human individuals. CD8 cells regarded as naive lacked CD45RO, were positively chosen for CCR7, and omitted terminally differentiated effector memory CD45RA+ cells. Profiling relied on immunoSEQ multiplex PCR, and the TCRdb table lists in-frame clones only, not all of them. In the table there are approximately 1.9 million clones, 93% of which are singletons. The material sequenced was naive CD8+ T cells from PBMCs. The origin of the receptors is a man between 18 and 29 years old in good health. Some clones in this sample may be carry-over from other donors' samples.

The chain joins TRBV27 to TRBJ2-6, with TRBD2 matching 9 bases. The CDR3 runs 14 residues. CDR1 and CDR2 (germline): MNHEY, SMNVEV (reference sequence). Trimming cost V 5 bases and J 4 bases; bases outside gene matches: 0. The CDR3 here is CASSLAGGANVLTF. The CDR3 bases are TGTGCCAGCAGTCTAGCGGGAGGGGCCAACGTCCTGACTTTC.

The chain has TRBV6-5 and TRBJ2-1; D gene ambiguous. CDR1 is MNHEY, CDR2 SVGAGI, per germline. CDR3 length: 13 residues. Trimming pared 6 bases from V and 6 bases from J, leaving 12 bases between. The CDR3 coding sequence is TGTGCCAGCAGCCAAGGGTCTAGCAATGAGCAGTTCTTC. Translation: CASSQGSSNEQFF.

The chain couples TRBV7-9 to TRBJ2-7; 7 positions agree with TRBD1. The V gene's germline CDR1 is SEHNR and CDR2 FQNEAQ (reference sequence). J was trimmed by 2 bases and V by 6 bases; bases with no gene match: 10. CDR3 size: 15 residues. The CDR3 DNA reads TGTGCCAGCAGTTCTATCCACGGGACAGCCTACGAGCAGTACTTC. Protein: CASSSIHGTAYEQYF.

The chain employs TRBV10-1 and TRBJ1-5; 10 bases align to TRBD1. CDR1 is WNHNN, CDR2 SYGVQD, per germline (reference sequence). V trimming: 1 base; J trimming: 5 bases; junction bases outside the gene matches: 2. This CDR3 comprises 15 residues. CDR3 DNA: TGCGCCAGCAGTGAGTGCGGGACAGGGGATCAGCCCCAGCATTTT. The encoded protein is CASSECGTGDQPQHF.

This chain links TRBV11-2 with TRBJ1-1; no clear D. The CDR3 runs 14 residues. Germline V gene lookup returns CDR1 SGHAT and CDR2 FQNNGV. Deletions cut 3 bases from V and 4 bases from J, with 12 bases between. The CDR3 is CASSFFTEGTEAFF. The DNA of the CDR3 is TGTGCCAGCAGCTTTTTTACAGAGGGCACTGAAGCTTTCTTT.

The J gene is TRBJ1-3, the V gene TRBV9; unclear D gene. Looked up from germline, CDR1 is SGDLS and CDR2 is YYNGEE. Trimming removed 1 base at V and 1 base at J, with 6 bases between. CDR3 length: 14 residues. CDR3 coding DNA: TGTGCCAGCAGCGTAACCTGGTCTGGAAACACCATATATTTT. This encodes CASSVTWSGNTIYF.

The chain couples TRBV30 to TRBJ1-4; no firm D call. V gave up 0 bases and J gave up 4 bases, with 12 bases separating them. CDR3 length: 15 residues. Germline V gene sequence: CDR1 GTSNPN, CDR2 SVGIG (reference sequence). The CDR3 coding sequence is TGTGCCTGGAGTGTCCCGCGGGATAATAATGAAAAACTGTTTTTT. This codes for CAWSVPRDNNEKLFF.

This chain uses TRBV7-8 with TRBJ2-1; D unclear. CDR1 is SGHVS, CDR2 FQNEAQ, per germline. The length of the CDR3 is 16 residues. V was clipped by 2 bases and J by 0 bases, with 11 bases between them. The CDR3 bases are TGTGCCAGCAGCTTATCTCCTGCGAGCTCCTACAATGAGCAGTTCTTC. Residues: CASSLSPASSYNEQFF.

This chain links TRBV9 with TRBJ2-3; no firm D call. V was pared by 4 bases and J by 0 bases, with 15 bases between. Germline V CDR1 and CDR2: SGDLS, YYNGEE. The CDR3 spans 16 residues. CDR3 region: CASSPQLAGSTDTQYF. The CDR3, as DNA: TGTGCCAGCAGCCCGCAGTTAGCAGGTAGCACAGATACGCAGTATTTT.

The rearrangement links TRBV29-1 to TRBJ1-2, with 9 bases aligning to TRBD1. V dropped 7 bases and J dropped 6; count of bases not matched to a gene: 9. CDR3 length: 13 residues. Germline V lookup: CDR1 SQVTM, CDR2 ANQGSEA. In DNA, the CDR3 is TGCAGCGCCTTTACAGGGGGCGGGGATGGCTACACCTTC. Translated, it gives CSAFTGGGDGYTF. The full variable domain, with the rest looked up from reference TRBV29-1 and TRBJ1-2, is SAVISQKPSRDICQRGTSLTIQCQVDSQVTMMFWYRQQPGQSLTLIATANQGSEATYESGFVIDKFPISRPNLTFSTLTVSNMSPEDSSIYLCSAFTGGGDGYTFGSGTRLTVV.

This chain links TRBV15 with TRBJ1-4; D possibly corresponds to TRBD1 (5 bases). Germline-derived CDR1 and CDR2 are LNHNV and YYDKDF (reference sequence). This CDR3 comprises 15 residues. Trimming removed 2 bases at V and 5 bases at J, with 12 bases between. For the CDR3, the DNA is TGTGCCACCAGCAGATCCCGGGGACCCAATGAAAAACTGTTTTTT. Encoded protein: CATSRSRGPNEKLFF.

The chain employs TRBV9 and TRBJ2-1; possible D gene TRBD1, 7 bases. CDR1 and CDR2 from the germline V gene are SGDLS and YYNGEE. V was pared by 4 bases and J by 1 base, with 15 bases between. The length of the CDR3 is 16 residues. The chain's CDR3 is CASSLPSGGSYNEQFF. The CDR3 DNA follows: TGTGCCAGCAGCCTACCGTCAGGGGGGTCCTACAATGAGCAGTTCTTC.

DNA of the CDR3: TGTGCCAGCAGTCCTCCGGACAGGTACAATGAGCAGTTCTTC. It translates to CASSPPDRYNEQFF. This chain connects TRBV28 to TRBJ2-1; 7 bases agree with TRBD1. The CDR3 consists of 14 residues. Germline CDR1 is MDHEN and CDR2 is SYDVKM. Trimming at V came to 5 bases and at J to 4 bases, leaving 5 bases not matched to a gene.

The CDR3 is CASSRGGTGDEQYF. The CDR3, as DNA: TGTGCCAGCAGTCGGGGGGGCACGGGGGACGAGCAGTACTTC. The chain links TRBV27 to TRBJ2-7, with 8 bases aligning to TRBD2. Trimming took 5 bases from V and 5 from J; bases not matched to a gene: 8. The germline V gene has CDR1 MNHEY and CDR2 SMNVEV (reference sequence). The CDR3 has 14 amino acids.

The chain couples TRBV19 to TRBJ2-7; D is tentatively TRBD1 or TRBD2 (6 bases each). The CDR3 runs 13 residues. Germline-derived CDR1 and CDR2 are LNHDA and SQIVND (reference sequence). V was cut by 3 bases and J by 6 bases, with 12 bases left in between. CDR3: CASSMGGVGEQYF. The CDR3 DNA reads as TGTGCCAGTAGTATGGGGGGCGTCGGCGAGCAGTACTTC.

J is TRBJ2-7 and V is TRBV5-1, with D perhaps matching TRBD1 (6 bases). Trimming removed 3 bases from V and 2 bases from J, with 12 bases in between. The CDR3 length is 14 residues. Germline CDR1 and CDR2: SGHRS and YFSETQ. As DNA, the CDR3 is TGCGCCAGCAGCTCCCTGGGGGCTCCCTACGAGCAGTACTTC. Its protein is CASSSLGAPYEQYF.

The V and J genes are TRBV7-8 and TRBJ2-3; 8 nucleotides align to TRBD2. Trimming took 4 bases from V and 5 from J; bases not matched to a gene: 8. The CDR3 runs to 15 residues. Germline V lookup: CDR1 SGHVS, CDR2 FQNEAQ. CDR3 coding DNA: TGTGCCAGCAGCTCTTCAGCGGGAGTGATAGATACGCAGTATTTT. This gives the protein CASSSSAGVIDTQYF.

This clone was counted ten times or more. The chain is built from TRBV27 and TRBJ2-5; D is uncertain. V was clipped by 1 base and J by 4 bases, with 7 bases between them. Per germline, CDR1 MNHEY and CDR2 SMNVEV (reference sequence). CDR3 length: 13 residues. The CDR3 loop reads CASSLFWAETQYF. The CDR3 nucleotides read TGTGCCAGCAGTTTATTCTGGGCAGAGACCCAGTACTTC.

The chain carries TRBV28 and TRBJ1-2, with TRBD1 as a possible D gene (5 bases). Trimming removed 6 bases from V and 4 bases from J, with 24 bases in between. The V gene's germline CDR1 is MDHEN and CDR2 SYDVKM. The CDR3 is 17 residues long. In DNA form, the CDR3 reads TGTGCCAGCAGAGACCGTTTCTGGGACGCCGGCGGCTATGGCTACACCTTC. Encoded protein: CASRDRFWDAGGYGYTF.

The CDR3 DNA sequence: TGTGCCAGCAGTTTGAAGGCTTTCCGGAATCAGCCCCAGCATTTT. Translated, it gives CASSLKAFRNQPQHF. V and J are TRBV28 and TRBJ1-5, with D unclear. V gave up 3 bases and J gave up 4 bases, with 13 bases separating them. The CDR3 length is 15 residues. Germline V gene sequence: CDR1 MDHEN, CDR2 SYDVKM.

The chain couples TRBV14 to TRBJ2-3; perhaps TRBD2 as D (6 bases). The CDR3 is 17 amino acids. V dropped 4 bases and J dropped 5 bases, with 22 bases sitting between them. Per the germline V gene, CDR1 is SGHDN and CDR2 is FVKESK. CDR3 amino acids: CASSLSQSGTRVDTQYF. CDR3 coding DNA: TGTGCCAGCAGCCTTTCACAATCCGGGACTCGGGTAGATACGCAGTATTTT.

The chain carries TRBV6-6 and TRBJ2-5, with 7 bases that match TRBD2. There are 14 residues in the CDR3. V shed 6 bases, J shed 3 bases, and the junction held 7 bases outside the gene matches. The germline gives CDR1 MNHNY, CDR2 SVGAGI (reference sequence). DNA for the CDR3: TGTGCCAGCAGGGATGGGAGGGTTGAAGAGACCCAGTACTTC. Translating gives CASRDGRVEETQYF.

This sequence joins TRBV7-9 and TRBJ2-7; D is perhaps TRBD2 (5 bases). The CDR3 loop spans 15 amino acids. Germline CDR1 and CDR2: SEHNR and FQNEAQ (reference sequence). V was trimmed by 1 base and J by 2 bases, leaving 12 bases between them. The CDR3 reads CASSLEDSATYEQYF. The CDR3 DNA reads TGTGCCAGCAGCTTAGAGGACTCGGCCACCTACGAGCAGTACTTC.